Shown below are 5 T cell receptor beta chains from a single sample sequenced in a study of technical replicates of blood from four donors. Profiled with immunoSEQ multiplex PCR; TCRdb holds only in-frame clones, not every one. The sample lists about 75,000 clones; roughly 91% were seen once. Input material: T cells isolated from PBMCs. The receptors here all came from a human donor in good health. Some clones in this sample may be carry-over from other donors' samples.

CDR3 sequence: CASKGGGTNEQFF. CDR3 coding DNA: TGTGCCAGCAAAGGGGGAGGGACCAATGAGCAGTTCTTC. This chain links TRBV6-1 with TRBJ2-1, with D possibly matching TRBD2 (7 bases). Trimming took off 7 bases at V and 6 bases at J, with 13 bases between the two ends. CDR3 length equals 13 residues. Germline V CDR1 and CDR2: MNHNS, SASEGT.

This chain connects TRBV5-1 to TRBJ1-1; D perhaps matches TRBD1 (5 bases). Per the germline V gene, CDR1 is SGHRS and CDR2 is YFSETQ. This CDR3 is 15 amino acids long. V was cut by 4 bases and J by 5 bases, with 18 bases left in between. CDR3 coding DNA: TGCGCCAGCAGCCCTGGGTCCGGGGGGTCGACTGAAGCTTTCTTT. Translated, it gives CASSPGSGGSTEAFF.

The rearrangement joins TRBV12-5 to TRBJ1-3, with a weak D call TRBD1 (5 bases). V was trimmed by 2 bases and J by 0 bases, leaving 17 bases between them. CDR3 length: 18 amino acids. Germline V gene data show CDR1 as LGHNT and CDR2 as FRNRAP. The CDR3 region is CASGLWAGSFFSGNTIYF. The CDR3 nucleotides read TGTGCTAGTGGTTTGTGGGCAGGGTCCTTCTTCTCTGGAAACACCATATATTTT.

This clone was picked up one time. The chain joins TRBV6-1 to TRBJ2-7, with 10 bases lining up with TRBD1. The V and J ends lost 8 bases and 1 base, in that order; junction bases with no gene match: 5. Germline V gene sequence: CDR1 MNHNS, CDR2 SASEGT. The CDR3 covers 14 residues. In DNA, the CDR3 is TGTGCCAGCCCACGGACAGGGGGTTCCTACGAGCAGTACTTC. This translates into CASPRTGGSYEQYF.

This chain joins TRBV28 and TRBJ2-3; perhaps TRBD2 as D (6 bases). The germline V gene encodes CDR1 MDHEN and CDR2 SYDVKM. Between the trimmed V and J ends, which lost 3 bases and 2 bases, there was a span of 15 bases. The CDR3 sequence is 16 residues long. This chain's CDR3 is CASSFPRDKHTDTQYF. CDR3 DNA sequence: TGTGCCAGCAGTTTTCCGCGGGATAAGCACACAGATACGCAGTATTTT.